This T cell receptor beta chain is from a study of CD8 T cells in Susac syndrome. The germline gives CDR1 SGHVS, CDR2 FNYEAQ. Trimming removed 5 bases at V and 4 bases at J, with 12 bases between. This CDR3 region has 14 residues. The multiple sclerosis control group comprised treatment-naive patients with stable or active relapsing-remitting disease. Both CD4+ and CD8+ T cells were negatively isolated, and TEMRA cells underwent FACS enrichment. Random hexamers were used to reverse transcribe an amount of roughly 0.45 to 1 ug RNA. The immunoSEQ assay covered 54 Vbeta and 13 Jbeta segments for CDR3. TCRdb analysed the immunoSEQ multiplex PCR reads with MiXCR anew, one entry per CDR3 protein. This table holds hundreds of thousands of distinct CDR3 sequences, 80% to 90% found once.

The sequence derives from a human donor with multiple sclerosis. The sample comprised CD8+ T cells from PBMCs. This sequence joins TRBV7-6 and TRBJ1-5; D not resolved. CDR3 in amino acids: CASSHGRRNQPQHF. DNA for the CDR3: TGTGCCAGCAGCCACGGGAGGAGGAATCAGCCCCAGCATTTT.